Here is one TCR beta chain with its context. These data are taken from a study of blood T cell repertoires in COVID-19. Study background: Samples representing acute and convalescent COVID-19 were sourced from the United States, Italy and Spain. T cells, B-cell-depleted T cells, or PBMCs provided the cDNA or gDNA that served as material.

Methods used by the authors: By means of reference gene primer amplification, nucleated cell counts were estimated. Only in-frame clones appear in the TCRdb table, and some are missing; sequencing was by immunoSEQ multiplex PCR. The V and J calls and the clone size are those of that table, but D and trimming were determined from the DNA. Among approximately 310,000 clones, around 87% were seen once, and the ten largest hold roughly 8%. Sequencing was performed on peripheral blood. The receptor was derived from a woman aged 45-59 years who had recovered from COVID-19.

This CDR3 reads CATSRDGAGGETQYF. The CDR3 nucleotides are TGTGCCACCAGCAGAGATGGGGCAGGGGGCGAGACCCAGTACTTC. The V gene is TRBV15, the J gene TRBJ2-5, with 8 bases identical to TRBD1. The CDR3 runs to 15 residues. Germline CDR1 LNHNV, CDR2 YYDKDF (reference sequence). Trimming cost V 0 bases and J 5 bases; bases outside gene matches: 5.